These T cell receptor beta chains were read from a single sample in a study of shared clonotypes between healthy human individuals. Sequenced by immunoSEQ multiplex PCR; TCRdb stores in-frame clones only, minus some. The data contain roughly 2.6 million clones, more than 80% of them singletons. Sequences were obtained from naive CD4+ T cells sorted from blood. Receptor source: a man in his late teens or twenties in good health. Both conserved end residues are part of each CDR3. The order of the fields is clone size, D gene, V gene, J gene, CDR3 protein, CDR3 DNA. D genes are given only for firm matches. Only part of the rows carry a size: once, few, many, or a class if the clone is expanded.

.	TRBD1	TRBV5-1	TRBJ1-4	CASSLEGAGSNEKLFF	TGCGCCAGCAGCTTGGAGGGGGCAGGAAGTAATGAAAAACTGTTTTTT
.	.	TRBV30	TRBJ2-3	CAWSVSDTQYF	TGTGCCTGGAGTGTTAGCGATACGCAGTATTTT
.	.	TRBV25-1	TRBJ2-7	CASSDGASSYEQYF	TGTGCCAGCAGTGACGGGGCCAGCTCCTACGAGCAGTACTTC
.	TRBD2	TRBV25-1	TRBJ2-1	CASGPRPGTSGYNEQFF	TGTGCCAGCGGGCCAAGGCCCGGGACTAGCGGGTACAATGAGCAGTTCTTC
.	TRBD2	TRBV19	TRBJ2-3	CASSALSGGVADTQYF	TGTGCCAGTAGTGCCCTAAGCGGGGGGGTGGCAGATACGCAGTATTTT
once	.	TRBV29-1	TRBJ1-2	CSTTPQGNYGYTF	TGCAGCACCACACCCCAGGGTAACTATGGCTACACCTTC
.	.	TRBV4-1	TRBJ1-5	CASSRDRNSNQPQHF	TGCGCCAGCAGCCGCGACCGAAATAGCAATCAGCCCCAGCATTTT
.	TRBD2	TRBV4-1	TRBJ2-7	CASSQEGTSGSVWYF	TGCGCCAGCAGCCAAGAAGGGACTAGCGGGAGCGTTTGGTACTTC
.	.	TRBV6-1	TRBJ1-5	CASSEKRAQPQHF	TGTGCCAGCAGTGAAAAAAGAGCTCAGCCCCAGCATTTT
once	TRBD1	TRBV7-9	TRBJ2-3	CASSLGTGVADTQYF	TGTGCCAGCAGCTTAGGGACAGGGGTCGCAGATACGCAGTATTTT
.	.	TRBV6-5	TRBJ1-3	CASTPGWDSGNTIYF	TGTGCCAGCACCCCGGGTTGGGACTCTGGAAACACCATATATTTT
.	TRBD2	TRBV10-1	TRBJ2-5	CASSESKAGSYQETQYF	TGCGCCAGCAGTGAGTCAAAAGCGGGGTCGTACCAAGAGACCCAGTACTTC
once	TRBD1	TRBV15	TRBJ1-1	CATSRETGGDTEAFF	TGTGCCACCAGCAGAGAAACAGGGGGGGACACTGAAGCTTTCTTT
.	TRBD2	TRBV9	TRBJ2-3	CASSVGTSGFADTQYF	TGTGCCAGCAGCGTGGGGACTAGCGGGTTCGCAGATACGCAGTATTTT
.	.	TRBV30	TRBJ2-5	CAWSVLPGQETQYF	TGTGCCTGGAGTGTATTACCAGGGCAAGAGACCCAGTACTTC
.	.	TRBV5-1	TRBJ2-2	CASKPPENTGELFF	TGCGCCAGCAAACCCCCCGAGAACACCGGGGAGCTGTTTTTT
.	.	TRBV5-4	TRBJ2-5	CASSLGLQETQYF	TGTGCCAGCAGCTTGGGACTGCAGGAGACCCAGTACTTC
once	.	TRBV30	TRBJ2-7	CAWSTRDPRHEQYF	TGTGCCTGGAGTACCCGGGACCCAAGACACGAGCAGTACTTC
.	.	TRBV18	TRBJ2-1	CASSPGRGTYNEQFF	TGTGCCAGCTCACCGGGAAGGGGGACCTACAATGAGCAGTTCTTC
.	.	TRBV18	TRBJ2-7	CASSSQGFSSYEQYF	TGTGCCAGCTCATCACAGGGATTCAGCTCCTACGAGCAGTACTTC
.	TRBD2	TRBV6-4	TRBJ2-1	CASSGTSGGSYNEQFF	TGTGCCAGCAGTGGGACTAGCGGGGGTTCCTACAATGAGCAGTTCTTC
.	.	TRBV5-1	TRBJ2-3	CASSLAAYSSTDTQYF	TGCGCCAGCAGCTTGGCAGCTTATTCTAGCACAGATACGCAGTATTTT
.	.	TRBV6-1	TRBJ2-7	CASIIDSLGSYEQYF	TGTGCCAGCATTATAGACAGCCTGGGCTCCTACGAGCAGTACTTC
.	.	TRBV6-6	TRBJ2-5	CASSYMDSASKHF	TGTGCCAGCAGTTACATGGACAGCGCCTCGAAACACTTC
.	TRBD1	TRBV6-1	TRBJ1-5	CASKDRDNQPQHF	TGTGCCAGCAAGGACAGGGACAATCAGCCCCAGCATTTT
once	.	TRBV9	TRBJ2-5	CASSVGGGTQYF	TGTGCCAGCAGCGTAGGTGGAGGGACCCAGTACTTC
.	.	TRBV6-6	TRBJ1-5	CASRRALIKPQHF	TGTGCCAGCAGACGGGCCCTAATCAAACCCCAGCATTTT
.	.	TRBV7-6	TRBJ2-2	CASSKGNTGELFF	TGTGCCAGCAGCAAGGGGAACACCGGGGAGCTGTTTTTT
once	TRBD1	TRBV16	TRBJ1-1	CASSFTGTANTEAFF	TGTGCCAGCAGCTTTACCGGGACAGCAAACACTGAAGCTTTCTTT
.	TRBD2	TRBV2	TRBJ2-5	CASASGLGEVQYF	TGTGCCAGTGCCTCGGGACTAGGGGAGGTCCAGTACTTC
few	.	TRBV4-1	TRBJ1-1	CASSPISGTMNTEAFF	TGCGCCAGCAGCCCAATATCCGGGACTATGAACACTGAAGCTTTCTTT
.	TRBD1	TRBV5-1	TRBJ2-1	CASSADRSNEQFF	TGCGCCAGCAGCGCGGACAGGAGCAATGAGCAGTTCTTC
.	.	TRBV5-8	TRBJ1-1	CASSLGRGMNTEAFF	TGTGCCAGCAGCTTGGGGCGAGGGATGAACACTGAAGCTTTCTTT
few	TRBD1	TRBV5-1	TRBJ1-2	CASSLGQGNGYTF	TGCGCCAGCAGCTTGGGACAGGGGAATGGCTACACCTTC
.	.	TRBV6-5	TRBJ1-3	CASSYSRGASGNTIYF	TGTGCCAGCAGTTACTCTCGGGGGGCATCTGGAAACACCATATATTTT
.	TRBD2	TRBV5-1	TRBJ2-5	CASSLPSGRQETQYF	TGCGCCAGCAGCTTGCCTAGCGGGAGGCAAGAGACCCAGTACTTC
.	.	TRBV5-8	TRBJ2-7	CASSPGTSGYYEQYF	TGTGCCAGCAGCCCCGGGACCTCGGGATACTACGAGCAGTACTTC
.	.	TRBV6-5	TRBJ2-1	CASSYGRGPYNEQFF	TGTGCCAGCAGCTATGGCCGGGGCCCCTACAATGAGCAGTTCTTC
.	.	TRBV5-1	TRBJ1-6	CASSLSGHSDSPLHF	TGCGCCAGCAGCTTGTCGGGACACTCGGATTCACCCCTCCACTTT
.	TRBD2	TRBV19	TRBJ2-1	CASRTAGGLYNEQFF	TGTGCCAGTCGCACGGCGGGGGGGTTGTACAATGAGCAGTTCTTC
.	TRBD1	TRBV4-1	TRBJ1-2	CASSQAPGQPNYGYTF	TGCGCCAGCAGCCAGGCTCCGGGACAGCCTAACTATGGCTACACCTTC
.	TRBD2	TRBV4-1	TRBJ2-4	CASSPTGPGGGGKNIQYF	TGCGCCAGCAGCCCAACAGGCCCGGGGGGTGGCGGCAAAAACATTCAGTACTTC
.	.	TRBV5-6	TRBJ2-5	CASSPGSWGVWETQYF	TGTGCCAGCAGCCCTGGAAGCTGGGGGGTTTGGGAGACCCAGTACTTC
.	TRBD1	TRBV5-1	TRBJ1-4	CASSPGQGHEKLFF	TGCGCCAGCAGCCCCGGACAGGGGCACGAAAAACTGTTTTTT
.	.	TRBV7-2	TRBJ1-2	CASSLGWGPYGYTF	TGTGCCAGCAGCTTAGGCTGGGGGCCTTATGGCTACACCTTC
.	TRBD1	TRBV6-5	TRBJ2-7	CASSFRGSSSYEQYF	TGTGCCAGCAGTTTCAGGGGGTCTAGCTCCTACGAGCAGTACTTC
.	TRBD2	TRBV9	TRBJ2-1	CASSVSSGTYNEQFF	TGTGCCAGCAGCGTCTCTAGCGGAACCTACAATGAGCAGTTCTTC
.	.	TRBV11-3	TRBJ2-1	CASSSGWGAGNEQFF	TGTGCCAGCAGCTCCGGTTGGGGGGCTGGAAATGAGCAGTTCTTC
.	TRBD2	TRBV5-4	TRBJ2-2	CASSDPTSGSRSTGELFF	TGTGCCAGCAGCGACCCGACTAGCGGGTCCCGCAGCACCGGGGAGCTGTTTTTT
.	TRBD2	TRBV30	TRBJ2-7	CAWSVRGTSGLMRF	TGTGCCTGGAGTGTACGCGGGACTAGCGGGTTAATGAGGTTC
.	TRBD2	TRBV19	TRBJ2-1	CASSIYEREGGNEQFF	TGTGCCAGTAGTATATACGAGCGGGAGGGCGGGAATGAGCAGTTCTTC
.	TRBD2	TRBV5-6	TRBJ2-5	CASSLLRVTPAGEQETQYF	TGTGCCAGCAGCTTGCTCCGGGTAACGCCAGCGGGAGAACAAGAGACCCAGTACTTC
.	.	TRBV4-3	TRBJ1-3	CASSQAYPGSGNTIYF	TGCGCCAGCAGCCAAGCTTATCCTGGATCTGGAAACACCATATATTTT
.	.	TRBV2	TRBJ2-3	CASSPGTDTQYF	TGTGCCAGCAGTCCCGGCACAGATACGCAGTATTTT
.	.	TRBV7-9	TRBJ2-7	CASSEPYGAVREQYF	TGTGCCAGCAGCGAACCCTACGGCGCGGTACGCGAGCAGTACTTC
.	.	TRBV5-1	TRBJ2-7	CASSFSGYEQYF	TGCGCCAGCAGCTTCTCGGGCTACGAGCAGTACTTC
.	TRBD1	TRBV7-9	TRBJ2-5	CATRTGEETQYF	TGTGCCACCAGAACAGGGGAGGAGACCCAGTACTTC
once	TRBD2	TRBV18	TRBJ2-3	CASSPVGLVTPRSPTNTQYF	TGTGCCAGCTCACCTGTAGGACTAGTTACTCCACGCAGCCCCACGAATACGCAGTATTTT